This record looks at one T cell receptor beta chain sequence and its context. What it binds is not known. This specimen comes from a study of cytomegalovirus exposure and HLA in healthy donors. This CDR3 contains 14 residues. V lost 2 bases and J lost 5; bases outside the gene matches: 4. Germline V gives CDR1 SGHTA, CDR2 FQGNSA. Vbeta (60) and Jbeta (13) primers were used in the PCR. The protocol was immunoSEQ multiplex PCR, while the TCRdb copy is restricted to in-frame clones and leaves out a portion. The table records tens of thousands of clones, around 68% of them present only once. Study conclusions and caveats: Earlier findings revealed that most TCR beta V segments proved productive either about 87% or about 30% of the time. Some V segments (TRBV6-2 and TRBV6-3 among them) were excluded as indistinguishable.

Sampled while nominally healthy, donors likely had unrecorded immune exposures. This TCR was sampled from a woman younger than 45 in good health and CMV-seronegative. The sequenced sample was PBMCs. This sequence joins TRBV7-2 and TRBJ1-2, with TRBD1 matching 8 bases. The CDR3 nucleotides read TGTGCCAGCAGCTTACAGGGGGCGGGGTATGGCTACACCTTC. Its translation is CASSLQGAGYGYTF.